This TCR beta chain was captured by sequencing in a study of vaccination and CD4 T cells after COVID-19. Overall study: The BNT162b2 or mRNA-1273 vaccine was given to participants in two doses.

About this clonotype itself: What it binds is unknown.

This CDR3 has 14 amino acids. The junction had 9 bases not matched to a gene; V was cut back by 5 bases and J by 8 bases. Germline values: CDR1 SSHAT, CDR2 FNYEAQ (reference sequence). CD4+ T cells that had been cultured provided DNA sequenced with the Oncomine TCR Beta short-read assay. TCRdb recomputed calls from the PCR reads with MiXCR, one row per CDR3 protein. The sample shows about 8,400 distinct CDR3 sequences, 45% of them seen only once. As for treatment: approximately 10-day PBMC culture with coronavirus spike peptide pools or control peptides (ViraFEST assay). Harvesting of the unexposed donor's CD4+ T cells predated the COVID-19 pandemic (2011-2018).

The clonotype comes from a human donor in good health. The sample was CD4+ T cells from blood, cultured in vitro. This chain connects TRBV7-7 to TRBJ2-4; the match to TRBD2 covers 7 bases. The CDR3 loop is CASSPGGSADIQYF. The CDR3 region has the DNA TGTGCCAGCAGCCCCGGGGGGTCAGCGGACATTCAGTACTTC.